The clone carrying this T cell receptor beta chain was seen a single time. The data stem from a study of blood T cell repertoires in COVID-19. Study background: Material from acute and convalescent COVID-19 was sourced from the United States, Italy and Spain.

V dropped 5 bases and J dropped 5; count of bases not matched to a gene: 7. The CDR3 extends over 14 amino acids. CDR1 is LNHDA, CDR2 SQIVND, per germline (reference sequence). TCRdb keeps only in-frame clones here, not all; method: immunoSEQ multiplex PCR. The sample comprises some 150,000 clones, 85% to 90% of which are singletons, and 1.5% to 1.9% rests with the top ten. This TCR was recovered from a woman aged 60-75 years with acute or convalescent COVID-19. The sequencing sample was made of peripheral blood. The rearrangement uses TRBV19 and TRBJ2-5; 8 bases line up with TRBD1. The CDR3 sequence: CASSPRQGMETQYF. CDR3 DNA sequence: TGTGCCAGTAGTCCCCGACAGGGGATGGAGACCCAGTACTTC.